Listed below are T cell receptor beta chains from one sample, sequenced in a study of regulatory T cells in long-lasting Graves disease. TCRdb ran MiXCR on the multiplex PCR reads and lists one entry per CDR3 protein. The sample includes roughly 400,000 distinct CDR3 sequences, over 20% of them seen just once. Source: peripheral blood mononuclear cells (PBMCs), taken when the disease was refractory, from a patient treated with antithyroid drugs. The receptor source for this set is a female donor with Graves disease. The CDR3 runs from the conserved cysteine through the conserved F or W. A D gene is named only where the DNA matches it firmly. Clone size is shown for a subset of rows, as once, few, many or a class of expanded clone.

clone size	V gene	J gene	D gene	CDR3 DNA	CDR3 protein
-	TRBV2	TRBJ2-3	TRBD2	TGTGCCAGCATCAAAGATGGGACTAGCGGGAGAACAGATACGCAGTATTTT	CASIKDGTSGRTDTQYF
many	TRBV13	TRBJ1-6	-	TGTGCCAGCAGCTTGAACTATAATTCACCCCTCCACTTT	CASSLNYNSPLHF
-	TRBV3-1	TRBJ2-1	TRBD2	TGTGCCAGCAGCCAGGGGGGGAATGAGCAGTTCTTC	CASSQGGNEQFF
few	TRBV10-3	TRBJ2-7	TRBD1	TGTGCCACCGGGACAGGCTCTGGTGAGCAGTACTTC	CATGTGSGEQYF
-	TRBV19	TRBJ1-1	-	TGTGCCAGTAGTATAGAACCACGGGGCACTGAAGCTTTCTTT	CASSIEPRGTEAFF
few	TRBV29-1	TRBJ2-5	-	TGCAGCGTTGAAAGAGGACAGATGGAGACCCAGTACTTC	CSVERGQMETQYF
many	TRBV5-5	TRBJ2-5	-	TGTGCCAGCAGCTTGGAACAGGGGAGGATCGAGACCCAGTACTTC	CASSLEQGRIETQYF
-	TRBV20-1	TRBJ2-2	TRBD2	TGCAGTGCTAGAGATATTGGACTAGCGGAAAACACCGGGGAGCTGTTTTTT	CSARDIGLAENTGELFF
many	TRBV2	TRBJ2-4	-	TGTGCCAGCAGTGGCCCGGGCAAAAACATTCAGTACTTC	CASSGPGKNIQYF
many	TRBV28	TRBJ2-5	-	TGTGCCAGCAGTTCTAGCATGGAGACCCAGTACTTC	CASSSSMETQYF
-	TRBV28	TRBJ2-5	-	TGTGCCAGCAAAATAACAGGGATATTGGAGACCCAGTACTTC	CASKITGILETQYF
many	TRBV12-3/TRBV12-4	TRBJ2-7	-	TGTGCCAGCAGTTTAGATCGAGACCGGCAGTACTTC	CASSLDRDRQYF
few	TRBV6-2/TRBV6-3	TRBJ2-5	-	TGTGCCAGCAGTTACCGTTCCCCACCTGCGGAGACCCAGTACTTC	CASSYRSPPAETQYF
-	TRBV28	TRBJ2-7	TRBD2	TGTGCCAGCAGTTTCGTGGGACTAGCGGAGACCTACGAGCAGTACTTC	CASSFVGLAETYEQYF
many	TRBV28	TRBJ2-1	TRBD2	TGTGCCAGCAGTTCTCCGGGACTAGCTTCATACAATGAGCAGTTCTTC	CASSSPGLASYNEQFF
many	TRBV2	TRBJ2-3	-	TGTGCCAGCAGTGACGGAGGGACGCAGTATTTT	CASSDGGTQYF
-	TRBV6-2/TRBV6-3	TRBJ2-5	-	TGTGCCAGCAGTTACTCCCGGACGGGTAAAGAGACCCAGTACTTC	CASSYSRTGKETQYF
many	TRBV6-5	TRBJ2-6	-	TGTGCCAGCAGTTACACCCCCTCTGGGGCCAACGTCCTGACTTTC	CASSYTPSGANVLTF
-	TRBV14	TRBJ2-2	TRBD2	TGTGCCAGCAGCCCTTTTTTTGGGCTAGCGGGAAACACCGGGGAGCTGTTTTTT	CASSPFFGLAGNTGELFF
-	TRBV4-1	TRBJ2-1	-	TGCGCCAGCAGCCAGCCGACCCCCGCTTCCTCCAATGAGCAGTTCTTC	CASSQPTPASSNEQFF
-	TRBV11-2	TRBJ2-7	-	TGTGCCAGCAGCTTAGTCTTAAGTCGCTACGAGCAGTACTTC	CASSLVLSRYEQYF
-	TRBV9	TRBJ1-2	TRBD1	TGTGCCAGCAGCAACCGGGACAGAGACTATGGCTACACCTTC	CASSNRDRDYGYTF
-	TRBV27	TRBJ1-1	-	TGTGCCAGCAGTCCACGACAGGCAACGAACACTGAAGCTTTCTTT	CASSPRQATNTEAFF
many	TRBV30	TRBJ2-7	-	TGTGCCTGGAGACTGGGCTACGAGCAGTACTTC	CAWRLGYEQYF
many	TRBV6-5	TRBJ1-2	TRBD1	TGTGCCAGCAGTTACGGGGCAGGGGGCGAAGTGTATGGCTACACCTTC	CASSYGAGGEVYGYTF
few	TRBV9	TRBJ2-5	TRBD2	TGTGCCAGCAGCGCGAGACTAGCGGGAGGAGAGACCCAGTACTTC	CASSARLAGGETQYF
many	TRBV28	TRBJ1-2	-	TGTGCCAGCAGAACTTCCTTCGGGCAGGGCGAAGTCTATGGCTACACCTTC	CASRTSFGQGEVYGYTF
many	TRBV2	TRBJ2-1	-	TGTGCCAGCACCCAGGGGAGGAGCTCCTACAATGAGCAGTTCTTC	CASTQGRSSYNEQFF